This entry lists 19 T cell receptor beta chains sequenced from one sample in a study of T cell responses to AZD1222 COVID-19 vaccine. The repertoire was sequenced with immunoSEQ multiplex PCR; TCRdb's copy has only in-frame clones and lacks some. The table records around 110,000 clones, around 94% of them present only once. The sequenced sample was peripheral blood, obtained on day 0 of AZD1222 vaccination. The receptors stem from an adult in good health.

The chain recombines TRBV6-5 with TRBJ2-7, with 7 bases fitting TRBD1. Germline loops: CDR1 MNHEY, CDR2 SVGAGI. J lost 3 bases, V lost 5 bases, and 4 bases had no gene match. This CDR3 has 13 amino acids. Here the CDR3 reads CASSRQGLYEQYF. DNA for the CDR3: TGTGCCAGCAGTCGACAGGGTCTCTACGAGCAGTACTTC.

The chain joins TRBV5-1 to TRBJ2-3; 7 bases match TRBD2. Germline V lookup: CDR1 SGHRS, CDR2 YFSETQ. The CDR3 runs to 11 residues. J gave up 6 bases and V 6 bases, and 1 base lay outside the gene matches. The CDR3 coding sequence is TGCGCCAGCACGCGGGGGGATACGCAGTATTTT. This encodes CASTRGDTQYF.

The chain recombines TRBV6-5 with TRBJ1-6; TRBD1 aligns across 10 bases. V shed 7 bases, J shed 8 bases, and the junction held 5 bases outside the gene matches. Germline V lookup: CDR1 MNHEY, CDR2 SVGAGI. The CDR3 loop spans 14 amino acids. The CDR3 region has the DNA TGTGCCAGCACCAAGGGACAGGGGTATTCACCCCTCCACTTT. Translated, it gives CASTKGQGYSPLHF.

This chain connects TRBV11-3 to TRBJ1-2; D not resolved. The CDR3 is 13 residues long. Germline V gene sequence: CDR1 SGHNT, CDR2 YENEEA. With 1 base removed from V and 6 bases from J, the gap between germline ends came to 9 bases. The CDR3 is CASSLAGSHGYTF. The CDR3 coding sequence is TGTGCCAGCAGCTTAGCAGGTTCCCATGGCTACACCTTC.

This rearrangement joins TRBV10-3 to TRBJ1-1, with D possibly matching TRBD1 (5 bases). There are 13 residues in the CDR3. Germline CDR1 is ENHRY and CDR2 is SYGVKD. With 7 bases removed from V and 4 bases from J, the gap between germline ends came to 13 bases. The CDR3: CAITDRGGTEAFF. The CDR3 coding sequence is TGTGCCATCACGGATCGGGGGGGCACTGAAGCTTTCTTT.

A word on this clone: The sample contains more than one DNA sequence encoding this CDR3. The J gene is TRBJ1-3, the V gene TRBV9; tentatively, D is TRBD1 (5 bases). From germline, CDR1 is SGDLS and CDR2 YYNGEE. CDR3 size: 14 residues. V was pared by 4 bases and J by 0 bases, with 8 bases between. CDR3 sequence (DNA): TGTGCCAGCAGCCCTGACAGCTCTGGAAACACCATATATTTT. Translated: CASSPDSSGNTIYF.

This clone was counted between two and nine times. The chain has TRBV3-1 (or the pseudogene TRBV3-2) and TRBJ1-3; D uncertain. This CDR3 has 16 amino acids. Per the germline V gene, CDR1 is LGHDT and CDR2 is YNNKEL (reference sequence). The germline V and J ends were trimmed by 3 bases and 4 bases, with 16 bases remaining between them. CDR3 protein: CASSQWVNSGGNTIYF. The CDR3 DNA reads as TGTGCCAGCAGCCAGTGGGTAAATTCGGGAGGAAACACCATATATTTT.

This chain joins TRBV30 and TRBJ1-1, with D perhaps matching TRBD1 (5 bases). The V gene lost 0 bases and the J gene lost 10 bases, with 15 bases spanning the gap. Germline V gives CDR1 GTSNPN, CDR2 SVGIG (reference sequence). This CDR3 has 13 amino acids. CDR3 in DNA: TGTGCCTGGAGTGTCCTAGGACAAAGTCGAGCTTTCTTT. It translates to CAWSVLGQSRAFF.

This clone was found a few times. The V gene is TRBV7-8, the J gene TRBJ2-1; 10 positions match TRBD2. This CDR3 is built from 16 residues. Trimming took 5 bases from V and 4 from J; bases not matched to a gene: 8. Per the germline V gene, CDR1 is SGHVS and CDR2 is FQNEAQ. In DNA, the CDR3 is TGTGCCAGCAGCCCGGGAAGCGGGGGGGTTTACAATGAGCAGTTCTTC. Amino acid sequence: CASSPGSGGVYNEQFF.

The genes are TRBV6-4 and TRBJ2-1; 13 nucleotides match TRBD2. The V segment lost 7 bases and the J segment 7 bases; nucleotides outside the gene matches: 7. CDR3 length: 15 residues. The germline V gene encodes CDR1 MRHNA and CDR2 SNTAGT. DNA for the CDR3: TGTGCCAGCAAGTTAACTAGCGGGAGGGATAATGAGCAGTTCTTC. Translating it yields CASKLTSGRDNEQFF.

The chain carries TRBV30 and TRBJ2-2; 9 bases are a match to TRBD1. CDR3 length: 14 residues. Trimming cost V 5 bases and J 5 bases; bases outside gene matches: 6. CDR1 is GTSNPN and CDR2 is SVGIG in the germline V gene (reference sequence). For the CDR3, the DNA is TGTGCCTGGCTGACAGGGGGAAGGACCGGGGAGCTGTTTTTT. Its protein is CAWLTGGRTGELFF.

This clone was recorded only once. The genes are TRBV7-2 and TRBJ1-1; TRBD1 matches at 8 bases. Germline V gene data show CDR1 as SGHTA and CDR2 as FQGNSA. With 5 bases clipped from V and 11 bases from J, the junction kept 10 bases outside the gene matches. The CDR3 extends over 13 amino acids. In nucleotides, the CDR3 is TGTGCCAGCAGCCCCCGCCGACAGGGGTTGGCTTTCTTT. Amino acid sequence: CASSPRRQGLAFF.

The chain carries TRBV7-9 and TRBJ2-4, with D unclear. From germline, CDR1 is SEHNR and CDR2 FQNEAQ (reference sequence). Trimming took off 7 bases at V and 12 bases at J, with 4 bases between the two ends. The CDR3 length is 8 residues. CDR3 sequence: CASNPQYF. The CDR3 coding sequence is TGTGCCAGCAACCCTCAGTACTTC.

This clone has more than one count but fewer than ten. The chain has TRBV29-1 and TRBJ1-1; D might be TRBD1 (5 bases). Trimming shortened V by 4 bases and J by 7 bases, and 25 bases separated the two germline ends. The germline V gene has CDR1 SQVTM and CDR2 ANQGSEA. CDR3 size: 16 residues. The CDR3 sequence: CSVGWLGTLRGNEAFF. The CDR3 nucleotides read TGCAGCGTTGGGTGGCTCGGGACTCTCCGGGGGAATGAAGCTTTCTTT.

The chain recombines TRBV5-1 with TRBJ1-5; D might be TRBD1 (6 bases). Germline values: CDR1 SGHRS, CDR2 YFSETQ. V shed 2 bases and J shed 1 base, with 10 bases lying between them. This CDR3 has 15 amino acids. CDR3 DNA sequence: TGCGCCAGCAGCTTACAGGGAGGAAGCAATCAGCCCCAGCATTTT. The encoded protein is CASSLQGGSNQPQHF.

The chain joins TRBV9 to TRBJ1-5; 10 nucleotides match TRBD1. The J segment lost 5 bases and the V segment lost 3 bases, leaving 5 bases of the junction unmatched. CDR1 SGDLS and CDR2 YYNGEE come from the germline V gene. The CDR3 has 15 residues. The CDR3 DNA is TGTGCCAGCAGCGCGGGACAGGGGAAGGATCAGCCCCAGCATTTT. It is translated as CASSAGQGKDQPQHF.

The DNA for the CDR3 is TGTGCCAGCAGCTTAGGGGACAGGCTGAACGGCTACACCTTC. Translated: CASSLGDRLNGYTF. The chain is built from TRBV7-2 and TRBJ1-2; 8 bases map to TRBD1. With 1 base clipped from V and 8 bases from J, the junction kept 6 bases outside the gene matches. This CDR3 is built from 14 residues. Germline CDR1 reads SGHTA; CDR2 reads FQGNSA.

The chain couples TRBV9 to TRBJ1-2; the D gene is possibly TRBD1 (6 bases). V was shortened by 6 bases and J by 3 bases, with 12 bases between the two germline ends. In germline, CDR1 is SGDLS, CDR2 YYNGEE. This CDR3 contains 13 residues. CDR3 sequence: CASTGDNYYGYTF. The CDR3 region has the DNA TGTGCCAGCACGGGGGACAACTACTATGGCTACACCTTC.

This chain connects TRBV15 to TRBJ1-4; D unresolved. CDR3 length: 14 residues. The V gene lost 5 bases and the J gene lost 2 bases, with 9 bases spanning the gap. Per the germline V gene, CDR1 is LNHNV and CDR2 is YYDKDF (reference sequence). In nucleotides, the CDR3 is TGTGCCACCAGCTGGGGAGCGACTAATGAAAAACTGTTTTTT. Residues: CATSWGATNEKLFF.